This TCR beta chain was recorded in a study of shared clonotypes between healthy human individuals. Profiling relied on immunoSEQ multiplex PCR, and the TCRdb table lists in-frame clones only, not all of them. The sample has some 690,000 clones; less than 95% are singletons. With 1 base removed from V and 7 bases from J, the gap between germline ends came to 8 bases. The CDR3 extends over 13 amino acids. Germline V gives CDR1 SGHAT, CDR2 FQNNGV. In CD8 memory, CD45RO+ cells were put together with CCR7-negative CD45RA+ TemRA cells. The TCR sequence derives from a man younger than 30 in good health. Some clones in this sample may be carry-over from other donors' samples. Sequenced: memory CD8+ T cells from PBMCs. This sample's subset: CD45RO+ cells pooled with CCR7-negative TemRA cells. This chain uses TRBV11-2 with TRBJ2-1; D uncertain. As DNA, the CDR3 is TGTGCCAGCAGCTTAGTTGGATGGAATGAGCAGTTCTTC. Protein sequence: CASSLVGWNEQFF.